These 18 T cell receptor beta chains originate from one sample sequenced in a study of blood T cell repertoires in COVID-19. Profiled with immunoSEQ multiplex PCR; TCRdb holds only in-frame clones, not every one. The table lists nearly 80,000 clones, around 80% of them singletons. Sequencing was carried out using peripheral blood. The receptors come from a man aged 60-69 years with active or convalescent COVID-19.

The rearrangement joins TRBV18 to TRBJ2-7, with D tentatively TRBD2 (6 bases). The CDR3 spans 14 residues. Looked up from germline, CDR1 is KGHSH and CDR2 is LQKENI. Trimming took 6 bases from V and 1 from J, leaving 13 bases between them. DNA of the CDR3: TGTGCCAGCTCTCCCGGGACTCTATCCTACGAGCAGTACTTC. Protein product: CASSPGTLSYEQYF.

The count of this clone is one. The chain combines TRBV4-2 with TRBJ2-4, with a weak D call TRBD1 (6 bases). The V end was cut by 0 bases, the J end by 0 bases, with 15 bases between. This CDR3 contains 18 residues. Germline V CDR1 and CDR2: LGHNA, YNFKEQ. The CDR3 here is CASSQDWVGAIAKNIQYF. CDR3 nucleotides: TGTGCCAGCAGCCAAGATTGGGTGGGGGCGATAGCCAAAAACATTCAGTACTTC.

V and J are TRBV6-2 or TRBV6-3 and TRBJ2-7, with D perhaps matching TRBD1 (5 bases). CDR1 MNHEY and CDR2 SVGEGT come from the germline V gene. The CDR3 covers 15 residues. V lost 4 bases and J lost 2, with 15 bases in between. In DNA form, the CDR3 reads TGTGCCAGCAGTTCCGTATTCAGGGTCACCTACGAGCAGTACTTC. Protein product: CASSSVFRVTYEQYF.

This chain uses TRBV6-5 with TRBJ1-1; no clear D. The germline V gene encodes CDR1 MNHEY and CDR2 SVGAGI. V lost 2 bases to trimming and J lost 4 bases, with 8 bases between them. The CDR3 is made up of 13 amino acids. The DNA of the CDR3 is TGTGCCAGCAGTTACCCCTCCGGCACTGAAGCTTTCTTT. Translation gives CASSYPSGTEAFF.

The J gene is TRBJ2-1, the V gene TRBV3-1 (or the pseudogene TRBV3-2); TRBD2 matches 7 bases. Germline values: CDR1 LGHDT, CDR2 YNNKEL (reference sequence). V trimming: 6 bases; J trimming: 4 bases; junction bases outside the gene matches: 3. The CDR3 has 13 amino acids. CDR3 nucleotides: TGTGCCAGCAGTAAGCGGGATTACAATGAGCAGTTCTTC. Translating it yields CASSKRDYNEQFF.

The V call is TRBV6-1, the J call TRBJ1-5; 8 nucleotides line up with TRBD1. Germline V gene lookup returns CDR1 MNHNS and CDR2 SASEGT. The CDR3 extends over 16 amino acids. Germline trimming cut 4 bases from V and 4 bases from J; bases unmatched to any gene: 9. CDR3 loop: CASSGTGGLGNQPQHF. The CDR3 nucleotides are TGTGCCAGCAGTGGCACAGGGGGATTGGGGAATCAGCCCCAGCATTTT.

This clone has more than one count but fewer than ten. The rearrangement joins TRBV6-5 to TRBJ2-7; 8 nucleotides align to TRBD2. J gave up 6 bases and V 6 bases, and 7 bases lay outside the gene matches. This CDR3 contains 13 residues. Germline V gene sequence: CDR1 MNHEY, CDR2 SVGAGI. The CDR3 here is CASRPGLVSEQYF. In nucleotides, the CDR3 is TGTGCCAGCAGACCGGGACTAGTCTCCGAGCAGTACTTC.

The chain employs TRBV11-2 and TRBJ2-2, with 9 bases matching TRBD2. The CDR3 has 16 residues. Germline V gene data show CDR1 as SGHAT and CDR2 as FQNNGV. J was trimmed by 1 base and V by 6 bases; bases with no gene match: 6. The DNA of the CDR3 is TGTGCCAGCAGTCAAAATAGCGGGAGGAACACCGGGGAGCTGTTTTTT. It translates to CASSQNSGRNTGELFF.

The chain employs TRBV7-3 and TRBJ1-1, with D unresolved. Trimming removed 0 bases at V and 1 base at J, with 9 bases between. In germline, CDR1 is SGHTA, CDR2 FQGTGA. CDR3 length equals 15 residues. The CDR3 region is CASSLTGGSNTEAFF. The CDR3 DNA is TGTGCCAGCAGCTTAACGGGAGGCTCGAACACTGAAGCTTTCTTT.

The chain recombines TRBV27 with TRBJ1-1, with 7 positions matching TRBD1. The CDR3 is 13 amino acids. With V trimmed by 3 bases and J by 8 bases, 6 bases remained unmatched. Germline lookup yields CDR1 MNHEY and CDR2 SMNVEV (reference sequence). CDR3 sequence (DNA): TGTGCCAGCAGTTTGGGTGAAGGGGGCGAAGCTTTCTTT. Translating gives CASSLGEGGEAFF.

This chain joins TRBV6-2 or TRBV6-3 and TRBJ1-5; 10 bases align to TRBD1. CDR3 size: 15 residues. CDR1 is MNHEY, CDR2 SVGEGT, per germline. After removal of 4 bases from V and 6 bases from J, the junction contained 6 bases not matched to a gene. The CDR3 nucleotides read TGTGCCAGCAGTTTACGACAGGGGGCTATTCAGCCCCAGCATTTT. It translates to CASSLRQGAIQPQHF.

V usage is TRBV9 and J usage is TRBJ1-1; 9 bases agree with TRBD1. The germline V gene has CDR1 SGDLS and CDR2 YYNGEE. V lost 3 bases, J lost 8 bases, and 8 bases stayed unmatched. The CDR3 runs to 14 residues. CDR3 protein: CASSAALQGAEAFF. The CDR3 DNA reads TGTGCCAGCAGCGCAGCATTACAGGGGGCAGAAGCTTTCTTT.

The J gene is TRBJ1-6, the V gene TRBV9; D is perhaps TRBD1 (5 bases). The CDR3 covers 15 residues. Germline assignment: CDR1 SGDLS and CDR2 YYNGEE. V lost 0 bases to trimming and J lost 9 bases, with 13 bases between them. The CDR3 is CASSVGGGVGSPLHF. The DNA for the CDR3 is TGTGCCAGCAGCGTAGGGGGAGGGGTTGGTTCACCCCTCCACTTT. The full variable domain, with the rest looked up from reference TRBV9 and TRBJ1-6, is DSGVTQTPKHLITATGQRVTLRCSPRSGDLSVYWYQQSLDQGLQFLIQYYNGEERAKGNILERFSAQQFPDLHSELNLSSLELGDSALYFCASSVGGGVGSPLHFGNGTRLTVT.

V usage is TRBV5-1 and J usage is TRBJ2-5; no reliable D call. CDR3 length: 15 residues. V lost 0 bases to trimming and J lost 1 base, with 10 bases between them. CDR1 and CDR2 (germline): SGHRS, YFSETQ. CDR3 sequence: CASSLGQVAQETQYF. The CDR3 nucleotides are TGCGCCAGCAGCTTGGGTCAGGTCGCCCAAGAGACCCAGTACTTC.

The chain carries TRBV6-5 and TRBJ1-2; maybe TRBD1 (5 bases). The CDR3 covers 14 residues. Trimming took off 5 bases at V and 7 bases at J, with 17 bases between the two ends. Germline lookup yields CDR1 MNHEY and CDR2 SVGAGI. The CDR3 coding sequence is TGTGCCAGCAGTCCCATGAGGGACTTTTTTGGCTACACCTTC. As protein: CASSPMRDFFGYTF.

The chain couples TRBV29-1 to TRBJ1-2; D may be TRBD1 (5 bases). Trimming took off 2 bases at V and 8 bases at J, with 15 bases between the two ends. The CDR3 loop spans 13 amino acids. CDR1 and CDR2 from the germline V gene are SQVTM and ANQGSEA. Here the CDR3 DNA reads TGCAGCGTTGAATGGATGGGGCGGGGAGGCTACACCTTC. Translating gives CSVEWMGRGGYTF.

The chain employs TRBV12-5 and TRBJ2-6, with D unresolved. Germline lookup yields CDR1 LGHNT and CDR2 FRNRAP. The CDR3 covers 13 residues. Deletions cut 6 bases from V and 0 bases from J, with 3 bases between. The CDR3 region is CASGSSGANVLTF. Written as DNA, the CDR3 is TGTGCTAGTGGCAGCTCTGGGGCCAACGTCCTGACTTTC.

CDR3 loop: CASFGGDTQYF. The CDR3 coding sequence is TGTGCCAGCTTTGGGGGGGATACGCAGTATTTT. The gene calls are TRBV7-8 and TRBJ2-3; D possibly corresponds to TRBD2 (6 bases). This CDR3 has 11 residues. V gave up 8 bases and J gave up 6 bases, with 9 bases separating them. Germline V lookup: CDR1 SGHVS, CDR2 FQNEAQ.